This TCR beta chain was profiled in a study of blood T cells in healthy people across ages. General study results and limits: TCR beta diversity per million T cells fell roughly linearly with age. Investigators viewed diversity estimates from one million T cells as underestimates, the study reported. Aged donors had fewer naive CD4+ cells and lower diversity than long-lived donors. A conclusive naive versus antigen-experienced comparison was prevented by the unsorted PBMCs.

The CDR3 is 14 residues long. The V gene's germline CDR1 is DFQATT and CDR2 SNEGSKA (reference sequence). This clonotype appeared a single time. Its antigen is still unknown. Then a second PCR, running about 6 to 12 cycles, was carried out with a sample-barcoded 5' primer and a J-beta primer mix. TCRdb re-called the 5' RACE reads with MiXCR, one entry per CDR3 protein. The sample carries approximately 1.5 million distinct CDR3 sequences, 42% recorded once. Material: blood. V usage is TRBV20-1 and J usage is TRBJ2-5; 8 nucleotides align to TRBD2. The J call is doubtful: the DNA matches TRBJ2-7 better. The receptor was derived from a woman between 18 and 29 years old in good health. The CDR3, as DNA: TGCAGTGCTAGAGATTCCGGACTAGCTGGCGAGCAGTACTTC. This translates into CSARDSGLAGEQYF.